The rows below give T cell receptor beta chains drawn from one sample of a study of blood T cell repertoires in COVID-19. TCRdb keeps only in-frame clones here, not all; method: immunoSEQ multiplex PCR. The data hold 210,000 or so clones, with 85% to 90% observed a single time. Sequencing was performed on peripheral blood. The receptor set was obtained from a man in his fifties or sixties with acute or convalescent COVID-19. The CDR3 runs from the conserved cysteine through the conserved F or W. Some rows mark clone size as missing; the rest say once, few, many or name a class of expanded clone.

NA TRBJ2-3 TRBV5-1 CASSHPVEGDTQYF
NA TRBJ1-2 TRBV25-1 CATYKQVDGYTF
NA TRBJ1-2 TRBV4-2 CASSQAGNYGYTF
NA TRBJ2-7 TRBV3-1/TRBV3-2 CASSHSLGRGYEQYF
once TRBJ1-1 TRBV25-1 CASSDLTRSTEAFF
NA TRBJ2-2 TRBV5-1 CASSQQDTGELFF
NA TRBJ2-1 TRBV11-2 CASSLVRGLSYNEQFF
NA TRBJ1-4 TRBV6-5 CASSYSATAEKLFF
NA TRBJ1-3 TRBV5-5 CASSSNDRGNTIYF
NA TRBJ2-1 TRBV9 CASSARTVSSYNEQFF
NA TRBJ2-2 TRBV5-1 CASSLRDKGATGELFF
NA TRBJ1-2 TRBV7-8 CASSTGTASNYGYTF
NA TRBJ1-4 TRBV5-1 CASSLPPGTSTNEKLFF
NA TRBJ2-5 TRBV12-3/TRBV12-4 CASSWDRETQYF
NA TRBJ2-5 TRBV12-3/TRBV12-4 CASSMRGETQYF
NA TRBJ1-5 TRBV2 CAQGLADQPQHF
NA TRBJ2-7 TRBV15 CATSSGFNSYEQYF
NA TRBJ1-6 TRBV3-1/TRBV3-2 CASSQEFGRRTKSPLHF
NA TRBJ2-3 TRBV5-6 CASSGGFTSTDTQYF
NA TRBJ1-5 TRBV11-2 CASSPDWKRPQHF
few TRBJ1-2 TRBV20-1 CSASVAGDAYGYTF
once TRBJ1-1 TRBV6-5 CASSYSGRRTEAFF
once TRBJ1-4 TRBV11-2 CASASGQGGEKLFF
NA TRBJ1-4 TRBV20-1 CSASLRATNEKLFF
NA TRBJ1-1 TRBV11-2 CASSLTGMNTEAFF
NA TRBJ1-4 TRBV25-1 CASSEYMGSTNEKLFF
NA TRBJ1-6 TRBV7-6 CASSSGDRVSPLHF
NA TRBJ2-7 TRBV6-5 CASCRNGQGDEQYF
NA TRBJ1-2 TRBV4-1 CASSSDTKGGYTF
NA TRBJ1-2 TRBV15 CAAGINYGYTF
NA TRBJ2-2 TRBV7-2 CASRRQGSMGTGELFF
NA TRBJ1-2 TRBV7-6 CASSPNPGQGITNNYVDTF
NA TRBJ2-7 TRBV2 CASSEAGGLGSYEQYF
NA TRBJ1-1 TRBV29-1 CSVGGRGATEAFF
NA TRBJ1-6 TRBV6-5 CASSPGQGTVGPLHF
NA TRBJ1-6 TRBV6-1 CASSEWGGTYNSPLHF
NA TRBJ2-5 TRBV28 CASRTGYQETQYF
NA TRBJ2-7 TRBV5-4 CASSTGTGLYEQYF
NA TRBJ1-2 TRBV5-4 CASSPGGRRLNYGYTF
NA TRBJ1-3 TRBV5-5 CASSPPLFGGGNTIYF
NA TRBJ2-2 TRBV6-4 CASSDPSLTGELFF